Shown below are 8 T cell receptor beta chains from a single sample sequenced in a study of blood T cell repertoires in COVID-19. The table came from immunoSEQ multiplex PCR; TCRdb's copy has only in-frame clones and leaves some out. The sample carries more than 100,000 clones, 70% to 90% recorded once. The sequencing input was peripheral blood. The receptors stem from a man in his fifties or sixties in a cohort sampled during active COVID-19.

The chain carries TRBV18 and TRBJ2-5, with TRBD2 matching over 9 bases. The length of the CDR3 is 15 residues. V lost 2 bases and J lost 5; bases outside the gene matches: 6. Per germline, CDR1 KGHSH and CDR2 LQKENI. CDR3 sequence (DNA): TGTGCCAGCTCACCAGAAGCGGGGGGCGTGGAGACCCAGTACTTC. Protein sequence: CASSPEAGGVETQYF.

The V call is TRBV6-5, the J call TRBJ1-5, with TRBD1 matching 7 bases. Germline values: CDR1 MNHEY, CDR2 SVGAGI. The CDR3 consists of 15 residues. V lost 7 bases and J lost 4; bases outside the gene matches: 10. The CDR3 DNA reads TGTGCCAGCAAAAAGGGACAGAAAGAAAATCAGCCCCAGCATTTT. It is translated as CASKKGQKENQPQHF.

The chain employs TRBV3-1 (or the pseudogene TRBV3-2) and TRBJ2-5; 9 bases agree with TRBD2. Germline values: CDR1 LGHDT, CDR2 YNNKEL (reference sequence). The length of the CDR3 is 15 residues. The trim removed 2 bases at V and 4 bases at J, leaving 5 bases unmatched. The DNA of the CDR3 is TGTGCCAGCAGCCAACTAGCGGGGTCGGGAGAGACCCAGTACTTC. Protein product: CASSQLAGSGETQYF.

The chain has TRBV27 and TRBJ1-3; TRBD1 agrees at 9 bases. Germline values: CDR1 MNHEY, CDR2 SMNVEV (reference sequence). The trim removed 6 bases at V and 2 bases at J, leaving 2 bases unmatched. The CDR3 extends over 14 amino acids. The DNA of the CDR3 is TGTGCCAGCAGCGACAGGGGGACTGGAAACACCATATATTTT. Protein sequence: CASSDRGTGNTIYF.

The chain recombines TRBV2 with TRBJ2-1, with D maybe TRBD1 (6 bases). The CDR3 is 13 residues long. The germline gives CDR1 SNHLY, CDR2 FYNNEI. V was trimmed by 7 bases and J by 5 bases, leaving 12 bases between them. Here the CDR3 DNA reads TGTGCCAGCAAACGGGACACCAACAATGAGCAGTTCTTC. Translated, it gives CASKRDTNNEQFF.

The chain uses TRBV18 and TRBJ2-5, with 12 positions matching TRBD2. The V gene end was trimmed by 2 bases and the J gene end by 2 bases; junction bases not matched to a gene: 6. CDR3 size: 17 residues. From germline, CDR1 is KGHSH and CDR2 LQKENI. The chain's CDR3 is CASSPRTLAGGQETQYF. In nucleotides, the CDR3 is TGTGCCAGCTCACCAAGGACCCTAGCGGGGGGGCAAGAGACCCAGTACTTC.

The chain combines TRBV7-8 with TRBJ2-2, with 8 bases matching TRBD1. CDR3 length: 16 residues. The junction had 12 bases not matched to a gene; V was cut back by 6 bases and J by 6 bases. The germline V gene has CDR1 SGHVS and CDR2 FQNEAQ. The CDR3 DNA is TGTGCCAGCAGTTCCCGGGACAGGCAAACACCCGGGGAGCTGTTTTTT. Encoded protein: CASSSRDRQTPGELFF.

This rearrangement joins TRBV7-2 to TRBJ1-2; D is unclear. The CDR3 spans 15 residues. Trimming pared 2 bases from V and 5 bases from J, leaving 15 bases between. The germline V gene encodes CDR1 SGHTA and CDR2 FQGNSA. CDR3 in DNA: TGTGCCAGCAGCTTAACGGGAGGGCTCCTTTATGGCTACACCTTC. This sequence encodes CASSLTGGLLYGYTF.